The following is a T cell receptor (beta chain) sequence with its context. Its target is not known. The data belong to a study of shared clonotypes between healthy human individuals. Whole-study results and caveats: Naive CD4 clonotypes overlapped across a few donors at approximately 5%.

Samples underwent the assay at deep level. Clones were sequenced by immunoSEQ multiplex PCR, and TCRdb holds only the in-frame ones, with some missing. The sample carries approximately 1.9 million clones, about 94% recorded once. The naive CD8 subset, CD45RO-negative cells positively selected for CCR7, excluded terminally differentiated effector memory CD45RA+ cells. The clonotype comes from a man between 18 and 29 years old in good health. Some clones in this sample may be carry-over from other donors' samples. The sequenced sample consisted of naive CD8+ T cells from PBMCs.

CDR3: CASSLRGRAVQTQYF. The CDR3 DNA reads as TGTGCCAGCAGCTTACGCGGGAGGGCCGTCCAGACCCAGTACTTC. J is TRBJ2-5 and V is TRBV13; 9 nucleotides line up with TRBD2. CDR3 length equals 15 residues. Per germline, CDR1 PRHDT and CDR2 FYEKMQ (reference sequence). V was pared by 2 bases and J by 6 bases, with 7 bases of the junction left unmatched.